This entry concerns a single TCR beta chain. No antigen is known for it. The data stem from a study of CD8+ T cells in alopecia areata. The study's findings and limits: Elevated clonality characterized lesional scalp relative to normal scalp, particularly in alopecia totalis/universalis.

Following extraction, RNA underwent reverse transcription to cDNA, which served as the sequencing template. Profiling relied on immunoSEQ multiplex PCR, and the TCRdb table lists in-frame clones only, not all of them. The data hold hundreds of thousands of clones, with about three fifths observed a single time. The CDR3 consists of 15 residues. CDR1 is SGHTA, CDR2 FQGTGA, per germline. V lost 5 bases and J lost 2; bases outside the gene matches: 9. Lesional scalp punch biopsies and peripheral blood came from alopecia areata patients. PBMCs yielded sorted CD4+ and CD8+ T cells. The receptor comes from a human donor with alopecia areata. The sample consisted of CD4+ T cells sorted from blood, taken at week 0. V is TRBV7-3 and J is TRBJ2-7, with 7 nucleotides matching TRBD2. CDR3 in amino acids: CASSPSGMGAYEQYF. CDR3 DNA sequence: TGTGCCAGCAGCCCCAGCGGGATGGGGGCCTACGAGCAGTACTTC.